This T cell receptor (beta chain) originates from a study listed by TCRdb under 2016. CDR1 and CDR2 were assigned from the germline V gene as MDHEN and SYDVKM. Spanning cysteine to phenylalanine, the CDR3 consists of 17 amino acids. Kept here is only the CDR3 DNA, which spans 51 bases and is read in frame from base 1. V and J are trimmed by 5 bases and 1 base, and the gene matches miss 10 bases of the junction. This clonotype was detected a few times. Its antigen remains unidentified. No base quality information exists; no much larger clone differs at one position. Library construction relied on RT-PCR. These reads were obtained on an Illumina MiSeq. TCRdb reprocessed the public reads (quality trimming at Q25 with fastp, clone calling with MiXCR) and kept in-frame beta chains. Merged by CDR3 protein, the rows form single entries marked with the most common genes and DNA. The sample table lists more than 600,000 distinct CDR3 sequences, 12% to 15% of them with a count of one. Clones ranked in the top ten supply 3% to 4.5% of the sample.

Here the chain combines TRBV28 and TRBJ1-5, and 8 junctional nucleotides match TRBD1. The receptor was derived from a female donor in good health, serving as a healthy control. Source material: memory CD4+ T cells from blood. CDR3 region: CASSARYGQGSNQPQHF. Here is the DNA: TGTGCCAGCAGTGCTAGATATGGACAGGGAAGCAATCAGCCCCAGCATTTT.